Presented here are 25 T cell receptor beta chains from one specimen sequenced in a study of blood T cell repertoires in COVID-19. TCRdb's copy holds only in-frame clones and misses some; the assay was immunoSEQ multiplex PCR. The table lists under 250,000 clones, 83% of them singletons, with approximately 4% in the top ten. Sequenced sample: PBMCs or T cells enriched from blood (not recorded which). These TCRs come from a woman between 35 and 50 years old who had been exposed to COVID-19.

The chain has TRBV3-1 (or the pseudogene TRBV3-2) and TRBJ2-1; D is perhaps TRBD2 (5 bases). Germline V CDR1 and CDR2: LGHDT, YNNKEL (reference sequence). V was cut by 0 bases and J by 10 bases, with 10 bases left in between. The CDR3 has 13 amino acids. CDR3 residues: CASSQESGVEQFF. The DNA of the CDR3 is TGTGCCAGCAGCCAAGAATCCGGGGTCGAGCAGTTCTTC.

The J gene is TRBJ1-4, the V gene TRBV19; 10 nucleotides agree with TRBD1. This CDR3 region has 15 residues. Unmatched junction bases numbered 8, after V lost 7 bases and J lost 6 bases. Germline-derived CDR1 and CDR2 are LNHDA and SQIVND (reference sequence). The CDR3 spells CASTTTGGADEKLFF. The CDR3 bases are TGTGCCAGTACCACGACAGGGGGCGCCGATGAAAAACTGTTTTTT.

The V and J genes are TRBV28 and TRBJ1-1; 8 bases agree with TRBD1. The germline V gene has CDR1 MDHEN and CDR2 SYDVKM. The CDR3 runs to 14 residues. V lost 5 bases and J lost 1; bases outside the gene matches: 3. This CDR3 is CASSPGTGNTEAFF. The DNA for the CDR3 is TGTGCCAGCAGTCCAGGGACAGGGAACACTGAAGCTTTCTTT.

The rearrangement joins TRBV29-1 to TRBJ2-3; TRBD2 might be the D (6 bases). The CDR3 is 15 residues long. V lost 7 bases to trimming and J lost 3 bases, with 20 bases between them. The germline CDR1 and CDR2 sequences are SQVTM and ANQGSEA. CDR3 in amino acids: CSAFRRAGTTDTQYF. The CDR3 DNA reads as TGCAGCGCTTTTCGTAGGGCGGGGACTACAGATACGCAGTATTTT.

V usage is TRBV7-8 and J usage is TRBJ2-7, with TRBD1 matching over 8 bases. The CDR3 extends over 15 amino acids. The J segment lost 1 base and the V segment lost 3 bases, leaving 5 bases of the junction unmatched. Germline V gene sequence: CDR1 SGHVS, CDR2 FQNEAQ. This chain's CDR3 is CASSFGGQGSYEQYF. The CDR3 coding sequence is TGTGCCAGCAGCTTCGGAGGACAGGGATCCTACGAGCAGTACTTC.

The gene calls are TRBV11-1 and TRBJ1-2; possible D gene TRBD1, 5 bases. The CDR3 sequence is 14 residues long. The germline V and J ends were trimmed by 10 bases and 6 bases, with 21 bases remaining between them. The V gene's germline CDR1 is SGHAT and CDR2 FQDESV (reference sequence). CDR3 region: CAILDTQEGNGYTF. The CDR3 nucleotides read TGTGCCATCCTGGATACTCAGGAGGGGAATGGCTACACCTTC.

This clone was seen a handful of times. The V and J genes are TRBV19 and TRBJ2-7; D is possibly TRBD1 (5 bases). With 4 bases removed from V and 2 bases from J, the gap between germline ends came to 12 bases. The CDR3 loop spans 14 amino acids. CDR1 and CDR2 (germline): LNHDA, SQIVND (reference sequence). Here the CDR3 DNA reads TGTGCCAGTAGTAGGTGGGGCGGACCCTACGAGCAGTACTTC. Residues: CASSRWGGPYEQYF. The full variable domain, in which reference TRBV19 and TRBJ2-7 provide the parts outside the CDR3, is DGGITQSPKYLFRKEGQNVTLSCEQNLNHDAMYWYRQDPGQGLRLIYYSQIVNDFQKGDIAEGYSVSREKKESFPLTVTSAQKNPTAFYLCASSRWGGPYEQYFGPGTRLTVT.

V usage is TRBV9 and J usage is TRBJ2-7, with 9 bases fitting TRBD2. The CDR3 covers 15 residues. Looked up from germline, CDR1 is SGDLS and CDR2 is YYNGEE. J was trimmed by 2 bases and V by 4 bases; bases with no gene match: 7. The CDR3 loop reads CASSPSGGSTYEQYF. The CDR3 DNA follows: TGTGCCAGCAGCCCCAGCGGGGGGTCGACCTACGAGCAGTACTTC.

This clone was counted between two and nine times. The chain joins TRBV18 to TRBJ1-6; 9 bases align to TRBD1. J was trimmed by 7 bases and V by 6 bases; bases with no gene match: 7. Per germline, CDR1 KGHSH and CDR2 LQKENI. CDR3 length equals 15 residues. CDR3 nucleotide sequence: TGTGCCAGCTCCCAGAGGGACAGGGACAATTCACCCCTCCACTTT. Its protein product is CASSQRDRDNSPLHF.

The chain joins TRBV27 to TRBJ1-1, with 8 nucleotides matching TRBD1. This CDR3 has 14 residues. Looked up from germline, CDR1 is MNHEY and CDR2 is SMNVEV (reference sequence). V lost 5 bases to trimming and J lost 7 bases; unmatched junction nucleotides: 9. CDR3 coding DNA: TGTGCCAGCAGTCCGACAGGGGCTCAGCGTGAAGCTTTCTTT. It yields the protein CASSPTGAQREAFF.

For the CDR3, the DNA is TGTGCCAGCGGGTGGACTTGGGGTAATTCACCCCTCCACTTT. Translating it yields CASGWTWGNSPLHF. The chain couples TRBV27 to TRBJ1-6; D is unresolved. The V end lost 8 bases, the J end lost 6 bases, and 14 bases lay between the germline ends. The CDR3 extends over 14 amino acids. Germline CDR1 and CDR2: MNHEY and SMNVEV (reference sequence).

The rearrangement links TRBV5-1 to TRBJ2-2; 8 bases are a match to TRBD2. V dropped 0 bases and J dropped 4; count of bases not matched to a gene: 2. The CDR3 spans 15 residues. Per germline, CDR1 SGHRS and CDR2 YFSETQ. Written as DNA, the CDR3 is TGCGCCAGCAGCTTGGTGGCGGGAGGCACCGGGGAGCTGTTTTTT. This translates into CASSLVAGGTGELFF.

The chain couples TRBV5-4 to TRBJ1-1; D is possibly TRBD1 (5 bases). V was pared by 5 bases and J by 3 bases, with 14 bases between. In germline, CDR1 is SGHNT, CDR2 YYREEE (reference sequence). The CDR3 loop spans 14 amino acids. This chain's CDR3 is CASRPPGLYTEAFF. The CDR3 DNA follows: TGTGCCAGCAGACCGCCGGGACTTTACACTGAAGCTTTCTTT.

The sample holds a few counts of this clone. The rearrangement uses TRBV5-4 and TRBJ2-3; the D gene is possibly TRBD2 (6 bases). The germline V gene has CDR1 SGHNT and CDR2 YYREEE (reference sequence). This CDR3 comprises 15 residues. Trimming removed 4 bases from V and 2 bases from J, with 14 bases in between. The CDR3 nucleotides are TGTGCCAGCAGCGGCGGGCAGCGGGTCACAGATACGCAGTATTTT. This codes for CASSGGQRVTDTQYF.

The J gene is TRBJ2-1, the V gene TRBV20-1; D gene ambiguous. Trimming pared 6 bases from V and 6 bases from J, leaving 9 bases between. The germline V gene encodes CDR1 DFQATT and CDR2 SNEGSKA (reference sequence). The CDR3 totals 11 residues. The CDR3 nucleotides are TGCAGTGCGTACGACTCCAATGAGCAGTTCTTC. Protein sequence: CSAYDSNEQFF.

The sample holds one count of this clone. V is TRBV11-2 and J is TRBJ1-2; TRBD1 agrees at 7 bases. Looked up from germline, CDR1 is SGHAT and CDR2 is FQNNGV. CDR3 length: 13 amino acids. With V trimmed by 6 bases and J by 3 bases, 4 bases remained unmatched. This chain's CDR3 is CASSLTGDYGYTF. CDR3 nucleotide sequence: TGTGCCAGCAGTCTCACAGGGGACTATGGCTACACCTTC.

V and J are TRBV4-3 and TRBJ1-4, with 8 bases lining up with TRBD1. The junction had 6 bases not matched to a gene; V was cut back by 0 bases and J by 3 bases. Looked up from germline, CDR1 is LGHNA and CDR2 is YSLEER. There are 17 residues in the CDR3. The CDR3 coding sequence is TGCGCCAGCAGCCAAGATAGGCAGGGGGCGGCTAATGAAAAACTGTTTTTT. It translates to CASSQDRQGAANEKLFF.

This clone was detected only once. The genes are TRBV5-1 and TRBJ2-3; TRBD1 aligns across 7 bases. The CDR3 consists of 15 residues. V shed 6 bases and J 1 base; nucleotides not matched to a gene: 8. Looked up from germline, CDR1 is SGHRS and CDR2 is YFSETQ. CDR3 sequence (DNA): TGCGCCAGCACCCGCAAAACAGGGGGCACAGATACGCAGTATTTT. Translation: CASTRKTGGTDTQYF.

The chain recombines TRBV7-9 with TRBJ2-3, with TRBD2 matching over 8 bases. In germline, CDR1 is SEHNR, CDR2 FQNEAQ (reference sequence). CDR3 length: 15 amino acids. The junction had 5 bases not matched to a gene; V was cut back by 4 bases and J by 2 bases. The CDR3, as DNA: TGTGCCAGCAGCTACGGACTAGCCAACACAGATACGCAGTATTTT. It translates to CASSYGLANTDTQYF.

CDR3 in amino acids: CASSILSGGSQETQYF. The DNA for the CDR3 is TGTGCCAGCAGTATCCTTAGCGGGGGGTCCCAAGAGACCCAGTACTTC. The chain carries TRBV28 and TRBJ2-5; TRBD2 aligns across 10 bases. This CDR3 contains 16 residues. The germline V gene encodes CDR1 MDHEN and CDR2 SYDVKM. The V and J ends lost 5 bases and 1 base, in that order; junction bases with no gene match: 7.

This clone was detected once. The chain has TRBV7-3 and TRBJ2-1; 9 bases match TRBD2. Germline CDR1 reads SGHTA; CDR2 reads FQGTGA. Trimming at V came to 5 bases and at J to 5 bases, leaving 4 bases not matched to a gene. CDR3 length: 14 amino acids. CDR3 in amino acids: CASSLSGGHNEQFF. The CDR3 coding sequence is TGTGCCAGCAGCCTTAGCGGGGGACACAATGAGCAGTTCTTC.

This rearrangement joins TRBV12-3 or TRBV12-4 to TRBJ2-7; D possibly corresponds to TRBD1 (6 bases). Trimming cost V 8 bases and J 8 bases, with 13 bases left between them. CDR3 size: 11 residues. The CDR3 region has the DNA TGTGCCAGCGGAACAGGGAGAAAGCAGTACTTC. Its protein is CASGTGRKQYF.

This chain joins TRBV28 and TRBJ1-3; a possible D gene is TRBD1 (6 bases). The CDR3 has 18 residues. Deletions cut 3 bases from V and 0 bases from J, with 18 bases between. Germline CDR1 MDHEN, CDR2 SYDVKM. The DNA of the CDR3 is TGTGCCAGCAGTTTGGCGGGGGGCAGAGGGGCCTCTGGAAACACCATATATTTT. Its protein is CASSLAGGRGASGNTIYF. The whole variable domain, filled in from reference TRBV28 and TRBJ1-3, reads DVKVTQSSRYLVKRTGEKVFLECVQDMDHENMFWYRQDPGLGLRLIYFSYDVKMKEKGDIPEGYSVSREKKERFSLILESASTNQTSMYLCASSLAGGRGASGNTIYFGEGSWLTVV.

The chain employs TRBV19 and TRBJ1-5; TRBD1 matches 7 bases. The CDR3 loop spans 16 amino acids. CDR1 LNHDA and CDR2 SQIVND come from the germline V gene (reference sequence). V shed 6 bases, J shed 4 bases, and the junction held 12 bases outside the gene matches. The CDR3 is CASRKGWGQRNQPQHF. DNA of the CDR3: TGTGCCAGTAGAAAGGGCTGGGGACAGAGAAATCAGCCCCAGCATTTT.

This sequence joins TRBV18 and TRBJ2-7; 7 bases line up with TRBD1. The CDR3 consists of 15 residues. The trim removed 3 bases at V and 2 bases at J, leaving 7 bases unmatched. Germline V CDR1 and CDR2: KGHSH, LQKENI. The CDR3 region has the DNA TGTGCCAGCTCACCCCCGACAGGGATCCCCTACGAGCAGTACTTC. This gives the protein CASSPPTGIPYEQYF.